This T cell receptor (beta chain) was identified during a study of identical twins. Regarding the study as a whole: Conclusions rested on cross-sectional statistics rather than following the same donors.

Each donor was a healthy Caucasian. This clonotype was observed at least ten times. Its antigen remains unknown. It was template switching that added a universal primer site, and there were unique molecular identifiers on the cDNA. TCRdb re-analysed the 5' RACE reads in MiXCR, keeping a single row per CDR3 protein. The profile shows some 760,000 distinct CDR3 sequences, 15% to 20% of them singletons. This sample also belongs to another study, concerning T cells expressing NK-cell markers. As reported in that work: Among four donors, these clonotypes also ranked first in the CD3+CD56-NKG2C+ fraction.

Sequencing was carried out using PBMCs. The clonotype originates from a woman under 30 in good health.

As DNA, the CDR3 is TGTGCCAGCACCCTTCGGGGAACCACTGAAGCTTTCTTT. It yields the protein CASTLRGTTEAFF. This rearrangement joins TRBV12-3 or TRBV12-4 to TRBJ1-1, with D unresolved. The CDR3 runs 13 residues. Trimming left V 7 bases short and J 4 bases short, with 13 bases between.